The sequence of this T cell receptor beta chain was determined in a study of T cell changes during pregnancy in multiple sclerosis. This clone has only one observation. V lost 3 bases to trimming and J lost 1 base, with 12 bases between them. The CDR3 length is 15 residues. The germline V gene has CDR1 MNHEY and CDR2 SVGAGI. Profiling relied on immunoSEQ multiplex PCR, and the TCRdb table lists in-frame clones only, not all of them. The repertoire has roughly 74,000 clones, 88% of them found once; the top ten carry 3% to 4%. Sample: peripheral blood, taken before pregnancy. The chain couples TRBV6-5 to TRBJ1-1, with D unresolved. This receptor was obtained from a female donor with multiple sclerosis, enrolled in a pregnancy study. The chain's CDR3 is CASSYFGQANTEAFF. For the CDR3, the DNA is TGTGCCAGCAGTTATTTTGGTCAGGCGAACACTGAAGCTTTCTTT.